One sample yielded the 26 T cell receptor beta chains listed below, sequenced in a study of shared clonotypes between healthy human individuals. Repertoires were generated with immunoSEQ multiplex PCR, while TCRdb's copy carries only in-frame clones and drops some. The data hold about 590,000 clones, with just under 97% observed a single time. The naive CD8 fraction comprised CD45RO-negative cells positively selected for CCR7 and excluded terminally differentiated effector memory CD45RA+ cells. The sequenced sample consisted of naive CD8+ T cells sorted from blood. Every receptor here comes from a woman aged 30 to 39 in good health.

The CDR3 here is CASSLQFGQVQETQYF. DNA for the CDR3: TGTGCCAGCAGTTTGCAGTTTGGGCAGGTACAAGAGACCCAGTACTTC. The chain combines TRBV28 with TRBJ2-5; D remains ambiguous. Germline V gene data show CDR1 as MDHEN and CDR2 as SYDVKM. V was clipped by 3 bases and J by 2 bases, with 16 bases between them. This CDR3 is 16 amino acids long.

V is TRBV7-6 and J is TRBJ2-2; 7 bases agree with TRBD1. Trimming removed 3 bases from V and 4 bases from J; junction bases left unmatched: 5. Germline CDR1 and CDR2: SGHVS and FNYEAQ. The length of the CDR3 is 15 residues. The CDR3 spells CASSFGTVPTGELFF. CDR3 DNA sequence: TGTGCCAGCAGCTTCGGGACAGTACCCACCGGGGAGCTGTTTTTT.

This clone was recorded once. The chain joins TRBV28 to TRBJ2-3; no clear D gene. Trimming took off 2 bases at V and 4 bases at J, with 13 bases between the two ends. The germline gives CDR1 MDHEN, CDR2 SYDVKM. This CDR3 is built from 15 residues. The CDR3 region is CASSLREDTSDTQYF. The CDR3 nucleotides are TGTGCCAGCAGTTTACGCGAGGATACGTCAGATACGCAGTATTTT.

This chain connects TRBV30 to TRBJ1-1, with 8 bases fitting TRBD1. This CDR3 is 13 amino acids long. V lost 0 bases and J lost 6; bases outside the gene matches: 3. Germline V gene lookup returns CDR1 GTSNPN and CDR2 SVGIG (reference sequence). The CDR3 region has the DNA TGTGCCTGGAGTGTAGGACAGGGCTCTGAAGCTTTCTTT. This encodes CAWSVGQGSEAFF.

The gene calls are TRBV28 and TRBJ1-2, with D possibly being TRBD1 (5 bases). The CDR3 contains 15 residues. Trimming cost V 2 bases and J 2 bases, with 12 bases left between them. Per germline, CDR1 MDHEN and CDR2 SYDVKM. The CDR3 DNA reads TGTGCCAGCAGTTTAGATGCTGGGACGAACTATGGCTACACCTTC. Its protein is CASSLDAGTNYGYTF.

This chain links TRBV27 with TRBJ1-4; a weak D match, TRBD1 (5 bases). The germline gives CDR1 MNHEY, CDR2 SMNVEV (reference sequence). Trimming cost V 6 bases and J 1 base, with 12 bases left between them. The CDR3 is 15 residues long. The CDR3 protein is CASRPAGKTNEKLFF. As DNA, the CDR3 is TGTGCCAGCAGGCCTGCAGGGAAAACTAATGAAAAACTGTTTTTT.

This rearrangement joins TRBV10-3 to TRBJ2-5, with 7 bases identical to TRBD2. Germline loops: CDR1 ENHRY, CDR2 SYGVKD. The V gene end was trimmed by 4 bases and the J gene end by 2 bases; junction bases not matched to a gene: 4. The CDR3 has 14 amino acids. CDR3 nucleotide sequence: TGTGCCATCAGTGTTGGGACTACTCAAGAGACCCAGTACTTC. Translated, it gives CAISVGTTQETQYF.

The V and J genes are TRBV7-9 and TRBJ2-3, with no clear D. V dropped 4 bases and J dropped 0 bases, with 5 bases sitting between them. CDR1 and CDR2 from the germline V gene are SEHNR and FQNEAQ (reference sequence). CDR3 size: 13 residues. CDR3 DNA sequence: TGTGCCAGCAGCTCCGACAGCACAGATACGCAGTATTTT. Protein sequence: CASSSDSTDTQYF.

This chain connects TRBV29-1 to TRBJ2-3; tentatively, D is TRBD2 (5 bases). Trimming took off 7 bases at V and 2 bases at J, with 16 bases between the two ends. Germline assignment: CDR1 SQVTM and CDR2 ANQGSEA. This CDR3 spans 14 amino acids. DNA for the CDR3: TGCAGCGCAATTTTAGCGACACACACAGATACGCAGTATTTT. Amino acid sequence: CSAILATHTDTQYF.

The CDR3 spells CASGGLAETQYF. The CDR3 DNA follows: TGTGCCAGCGGAGGACTAGCTGAGACCCAGTACTTC. The rearrangement uses TRBV27 and TRBJ2-5, with 8 nucleotides matching TRBD2. The CDR3 has 12 residues. J gave up 5 bases and V 8 bases, and 4 bases lay outside the gene matches. The germline V gene encodes CDR1 MNHEY and CDR2 SMNVEV (reference sequence).

The rearrangement links TRBV28 to TRBJ1-1; D gene ambiguous. The length of the CDR3 is 12 residues. The V gene lost 10 bases and the J gene lost 0 bases, with 9 bases spanning the gap. The germline gives CDR1 MDHEN, CDR2 SYDVKM. The CDR3 sequence: CATDIMNTEAFF. CDR3 sequence (DNA): TGTGCCACCGACATAATGAACACTGAAGCTTTCTTT. Drawing the rest from reference TRBV28 and TRBJ1-1, the complete variable domain is DVKVTQSSRYLVKRTGEKVFLECVQDMDHENMFWYRQDPGLGLRLIYFSYDVKMKEKGDIPEGYSVSREKKERFSLILESASTNQTSMYLCATDIMNTEAFFGQGTRLTVV.

The chain joins TRBV5-5 to TRBJ2-7, with 10 bases identical to TRBD2. The length of the CDR3 is 15 residues. Germline V lookup: CDR1 SGHKS, CDR2 YYEKEE (reference sequence). V gave up 0 bases and J gave up 3 bases; unmatched junction bases: 3. CDR3 protein: CASSLVLAGGYEQYF. The DNA for the CDR3 is TGTGCCAGCAGCTTGGTATTAGCGGGAGGCTACGAGCAGTACTTC. Variable domain in full (rest from reference TRBV5-5 and TRBJ2-7): DAGVTQSPTHLIKTRGQQVTLRCSPISGHKSVSWYQQVLGQGPQFIFQYYEKEERGRGNFPDRFSARQFPNYSSELNVNALLLGDSALYLCASSLVLAGGYEQYFGPGTRLTVT.

DNA for the CDR3: TGTGCCACCAGCGGAGGGGGACTAGCGGGTTCCTACGAGCAGTACTTC. This encodes CATSGGGLAGSYEQYF. V is TRBV15 and J is TRBJ2-7; TRBD2 matches at 12 bases. CDR1 is LNHNV and CDR2 is YYDKDF in the germline V gene (reference sequence). V lost 5 bases to trimming and J lost 1 base; unmatched junction nucleotides: 6. CDR3 length: 16 residues. The variable domain in full, with the rest retrieved from reference TRBV15 and TRBJ2-7, is DAMVIQNPRYQVTQFGKPVTLSCSQTLNHNVMYWYQQKSSQAPKLLFHYYDKDFNNEADTPDNFQSRRPNTSFCFLDIRSPGLGDTAMYLCATSGGGLAGSYEQYFGPGTRLTVT.

V is TRBV29-1 and J is TRBJ2-1; 10 positions agree with TRBD2. CDR1 and CDR2 (germline): SQVTM, ANQGSEA. The CDR3 runs to 15 residues. Trimming cost V 2 bases and J 4 bases; bases outside gene matches: 5. CDR3 loop: CSVEIGAGGYNEQFF. In DNA, the CDR3 is TGCAGCGTTGAAATTGGAGCGGGAGGGTACAATGAGCAGTTCTTC.

The genes are TRBV6-5 and TRBJ2-1; D not resolved. The CDR3 extends over 14 amino acids. Germline V CDR1 and CDR2: MNHEY, SVGAGI. Trimming left V 0 bases short and J 8 bases short, with 11 bases between. The CDR3: CASSYSGPGDEQFF. CDR3 DNA: TGTGCCAGCAGTTACTCAGGGCCTGGGGATGAGCAGTTCTTC.

The chain uses TRBV27 and TRBJ2-1; 9 bases align to TRBD1. Germline assignment: CDR1 MNHEY and CDR2 SMNVEV (reference sequence). The V segment lost 6 bases and the J segment 7 bases; nucleotides outside the gene matches: 16. This CDR3 spans 17 amino acids. The CDR3 DNA sequence: TGTGCCAGCAGGCAAATAACAGGGGGCCCTCCTAGGAATGAGCAGTTCTTC. As protein: CASRQITGGPPRNEQFF.

The chain carries TRBV10-2 and TRBJ1-1; D gene unclear. The V gene's germline CDR1 is WSHSY and CDR2 SAAADI. The CDR3 loop spans 11 amino acids. Deletions cut 6 bases from V and 6 bases from J, with 8 bases between. CDR3 in amino acids: CASRDVAEAFF. DNA for the CDR3: TGCGCCAGCAGAGATGTGGCTGAAGCTTTCTTT.

The chain uses TRBV2 and TRBJ2-7, with TRBD2 matching 13 bases. The CDR3 loop spans 16 amino acids. V gave up 8 bases and J gave up 2 bases; unmatched junction bases: 9. The germline gives CDR1 SNHLY, CDR2 FYNNEI. CDR3 sequence (DNA): TGTGCCAGCTGTTGGACTAGCGGGAGAAGGGCCTACGAGCAGTACTTC. Amino acid sequence: CASCWTSGRRAYEQYF.

The chain carries TRBV7-2 and TRBJ2-7; possibly TRBD1 for D (5 bases). The germline CDR1 and CDR2 sequences are SGHTA and FQGNSA. Trimming removed 1 base at V and 5 bases at J, with 9 bases between. This CDR3 spans 13 amino acids. The CDR3 is CASSLGGRNEQYF. CDR3 coding DNA: TGTGCCAGCAGCTTAGGGGGCAGGAACGAGCAGTACTTC.

As concerns this clone: At the DNA level, this CDR3 is encoded by other sequences in the same sample as well. The chain combines TRBV28 with TRBJ1-5; D gene ambiguous. The CDR3 runs 12 residues. Looked up from germline, CDR1 is MDHEN and CDR2 is SYDVKM. V lost 3 bases, J lost 7 bases, and 7 bases lay in between. The CDR3: CASSFPRQPQHF. The CDR3 nucleotides are TGTGCCAGCAGTTTTCCCCGACAGCCCCAGCATTTT.

V and J are TRBV5-1 and TRBJ1-5; the D gene is possibly TRBD1 (5 bases). V was clipped by 0 bases and J by 3 bases, with 13 bases between them. Per the germline V gene, CDR1 is SGHRS and CDR2 is YFSETQ. The CDR3 consists of 16 residues. CDR3 DNA sequence: TGCGCCAGCAGCTTGGGGGACGTTTTCCTCAATCAGCCCCAGCATTTT. Encoded protein: CASSLGDVFLNQPQHF.

This chain uses TRBV28 with TRBJ2-7; no clear D gene. The CDR3 has 13 amino acids. Trimming took 10 bases from V and 2 from J, leaving 15 bases between them. Germline values: CDR1 MDHEN, CDR2 SYDVKM. CDR3 DNA sequence: TGTGCCACAGCCGACTTGAGAGCCTACGAGCAGTACTTC. It translates to CATADLRAYEQYF.

This rearrangement joins TRBV28 to TRBJ1-5, with D possibly being TRBD1 (6 bases). V lost 6 bases to trimming and J lost 4 bases, with 16 bases between them. Germline V CDR1 and CDR2: MDHEN, SYDVKM. This CDR3 comprises 15 residues. The CDR3 DNA reads as TGTGCCAGCAGCCCTACAGGGAAAGGAAATCAGCCCCAGCATTTT. It yields the protein CASSPTGKGNQPQHF.

The rearrangement links TRBV4-2 to TRBJ2-7; possible D gene TRBD2, 6 bases. CDR1 and CDR2 (germline): LGHNA, YNFKEQ. CDR3 length equals 15 residues. V dropped 4 bases and J dropped 6 bases, with 19 bases sitting between them. CDR3 sequence reads: CASSLSSSGLREQYF. The CDR3 DNA sequence: TGTGCCAGCAGCCTCTCTTCCAGCGGGCTACGCGAGCAGTACTTC.

The rearrangement links TRBV7-3 to TRBJ2-2; 14 bases match TRBD2. Germline V gives CDR1 SGHTA, CDR2 FQGTGA. The ends lost 0 bases at V and 5 bases at J; junction bases unmatched: 5. The CDR3 length is 18 residues. CDR3 region: CASSLTPRLAGGTGELFF. The CDR3 DNA is TGTGCCAGCAGCTTAACGCCAAGACTAGCGGGAGGGACCGGGGAGCTGTTTTTT.

The chain links TRBV29-1 to TRBJ2-1; D unclear. V was trimmed by 7 bases and J by 5 bases, leaving 6 bases between them. This CDR3 region has 10 residues. Germline CDR1 SQVTM, CDR2 ANQGSEA. The CDR3 loop is CSAVDNEQFF. CDR3 nucleotides: TGCAGCGCCGTCGACAATGAGCAGTTCTTC.